This T cell receptor beta chain derives from a study of OX40 agonist ivuxolimab in advanced cancers. Study summary: In this cohort, patients received ivuxolimab, an agonistic anti-OX40 (CD134) antibody. Study results and caveats: Some nonresponders likewise displayed low normalized T-cell clonal expansion. Which antigen the expanded peripheral T cells recognized is unknown.

As concerns this clone: Its antigen is not known.

Trimming removed 1 base from V and 3 bases from J, with 12 bases in between. The CDR3 totals 15 residues. Germline V gives CDR1 SNHLY, CDR2 FYNNEI. Profiling relied on immunoSEQ multiplex PCR, and the TCRdb table lists in-frame clones only, not all of them. The sample records 75,000 to 100,000 clones, about 90% being singletons. Sequences were derived from CD4+ or CD8+ T cells sorted from blood, sampled in a trial of the OX40 agonist ivuxolimab. This sequence was found in an adult with an advanced solid tumor such as melanoma, head and neck, liver or kidney cancer. The chain joins TRBV2 to TRBJ1-2; D may be TRBD1 (5 bases). This CDR3 is CASSEDDSRHYGYTF. The CDR3 DNA reads as TGTGCCAGCAGTGAAGACGACAGCCGACACTATGGCTACACCTTC.